This TCR beta chain was identified in a study of regulatory T cells in long-lasting Graves disease. This clonotype was counted many times. No antigen is known for it. Time point meaning: persistent/refractory GD, antithyroid drugs over 5 years with positive TRAb. PBMC RNA was the source of the TCR library. This CDR3 region has 13 residues. Germline V lookup: CDR1 DFQATT, CDR2 SNEGSKA (reference sequence). V lost 5 bases and J 2 bases, leaving 13 bases between the germline ends. Whole-study results and caveats: For persistent Graves' patients, TCR diversity was lower than for newly diagnosed ones.

Libraries of TCR beta came from iRepertoire HTBI primers plus Arm-PCR of CDR3 regions. One entry per CDR3 protein results from TCRdb running MiXCR on the multiplex PCR reads. The sample contains roughly 300,000 distinct CDR3 sequences, roughly 21% of which appear only once. The sequencing here drew on peripheral blood mononuclear cells (PBMCs), taken when the disease was refractory, from a patient treated with antithyroid drugs. The rearrangement joins TRBV20-1 to TRBJ2-7, with D maybe TRBD2 (6 bases). This clonotype was obtained from a female donor with Graves disease. DNA for the CDR3: TGCAGTGCTGGATGGGACTTTACCTACGAGCAGTACTTC. It translates to CSAGWDFTYEQYF.